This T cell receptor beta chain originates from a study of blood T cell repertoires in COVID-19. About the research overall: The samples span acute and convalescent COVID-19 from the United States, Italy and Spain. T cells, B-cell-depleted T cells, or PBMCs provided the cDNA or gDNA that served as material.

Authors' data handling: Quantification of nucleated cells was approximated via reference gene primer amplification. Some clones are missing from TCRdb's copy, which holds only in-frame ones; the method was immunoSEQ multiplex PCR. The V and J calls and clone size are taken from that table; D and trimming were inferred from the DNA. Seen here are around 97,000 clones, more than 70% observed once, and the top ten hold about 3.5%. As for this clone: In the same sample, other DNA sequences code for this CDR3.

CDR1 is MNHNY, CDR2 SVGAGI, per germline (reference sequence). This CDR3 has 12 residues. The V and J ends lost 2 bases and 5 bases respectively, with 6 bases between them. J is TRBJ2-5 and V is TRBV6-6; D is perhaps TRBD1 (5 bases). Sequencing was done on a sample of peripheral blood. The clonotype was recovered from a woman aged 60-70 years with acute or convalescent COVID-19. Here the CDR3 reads CASSYAGETQYF. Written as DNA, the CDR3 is TGTGCCAGCAGTTACGCAGGGGAGACCCAGTACTTC.